This note documents a single TCR beta chain sequence. In the original analysis: Reference gene primer amplification in the assay estimated nucleated cell counts. The assay was immunoSEQ multiplex PCR, and TCRdb's table has in-frame clones only and misses some. The D gene and trimming were derived from the DNA, and the V and J assignments and clone size from that table. The sample lists about 260,000 clones, about 80% occurring once. This entry belongs to a study of blood T cell repertoires in COVID-19. CDR1 and CDR2 (germline): SGHTA, FQGNSA. The CDR3 extends over 15 amino acids. Trimming pared 4 bases from V and 8 bases from J, leaving 17 bases between.

What was sequenced was peripheral blood. The clonotype comes from a human donor in a cohort sampled during active COVID-19. The chain has TRBV7-2 and TRBJ1-4; possible D gene TRBD1, 5 bases. The DNA for the CDR3 is TGTGCCAGCAGCTCACCGGGGAGGTGGGGGGAAAAACTGTTTTTT. Translation: CASSSPGRWGEKLFF. Combining the CDR3 with reference TRBV7-2 and TRBJ1-4 gives the whole variable domain GAGVSQSPSNKVTEKGKDVELRCDPISGHTALYWYRQSLGQGLEFLIYFQGNSAPDKSGLPSDRFSAERTGGSVSTLTIQRTQQEDSAVYLCASSSPGRWGEKLFFGSGTQLSVL.